The entry below describes one T cell receptor beta chain. Study processing details: It was from reference gene primer amplification that nucleated cell counts were estimated. Generated by immunoSEQ multiplex PCR, the TCRdb table keeps only in-frame clones and is missing some. V, J and clone size derive from that table, while D and trimming were established from the DNA sequence. Counted here are 300,000 or so clones, over 70% occurring once; the ten biggest clones make up 1% to 1.5%. The sample belongs to a study of blood T cell repertoires in COVID-19. For the study at large: COVID-19 samples from acute and convalescent phases originated in the United States, Italy and Spain. T cells, B-cell-depleted T cells, or PBMCs supplied cDNA or gDNA.

Sequenced input: peripheral blood. This TCR was recovered from a woman in her 50s with acute or convalescent COVID-19.

The CDR3 spells CASSSDKNNEQFF. The CDR3 DNA reads TGCGCCAGCAGCTCGGACAAGAACAATGAGCAGTTCTTC. The chain uses TRBV5-1 and TRBJ2-1, with D possibly TRBD1 on 5 matching bases. The V end lost 3 bases, the J end lost 5 bases, and 9 bases lay between the germline ends. This CDR3 comprises 13 residues. Germline-derived CDR1 and CDR2 are SGHRS and YFSETQ.